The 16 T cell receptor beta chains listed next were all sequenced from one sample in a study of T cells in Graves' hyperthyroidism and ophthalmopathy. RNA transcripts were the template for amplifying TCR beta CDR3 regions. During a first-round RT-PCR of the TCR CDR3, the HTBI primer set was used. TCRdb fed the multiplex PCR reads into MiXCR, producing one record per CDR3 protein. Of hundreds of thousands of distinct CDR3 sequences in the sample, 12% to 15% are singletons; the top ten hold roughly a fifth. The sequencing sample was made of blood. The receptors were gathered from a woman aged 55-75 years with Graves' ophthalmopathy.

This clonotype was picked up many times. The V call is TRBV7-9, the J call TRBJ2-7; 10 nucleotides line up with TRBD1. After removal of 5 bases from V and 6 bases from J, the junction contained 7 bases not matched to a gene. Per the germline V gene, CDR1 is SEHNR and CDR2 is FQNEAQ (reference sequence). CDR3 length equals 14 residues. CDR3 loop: CASSMGQGLSEQYF. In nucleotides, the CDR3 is TGTGCCAGCAGCATGGGACAGGGGCTTTCCGAGCAGTACTTC. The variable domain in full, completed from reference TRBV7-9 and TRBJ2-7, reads DTGVSQNPRHKITKRGQNVTFRCDPISEHNRLYWYRQTLGQGPEFLTYFQNEAQLEKSRLLSDRFSAERPKGSFSTLEIQRTEQGDSAMYLCASSMGQGLSEQYFGPGTRLTVT.

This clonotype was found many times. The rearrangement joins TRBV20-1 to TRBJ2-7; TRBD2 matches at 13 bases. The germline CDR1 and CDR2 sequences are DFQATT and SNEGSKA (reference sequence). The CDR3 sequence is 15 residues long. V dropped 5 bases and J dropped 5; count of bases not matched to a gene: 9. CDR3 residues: CSAPGLAGKYHEQYF. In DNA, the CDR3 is TGCAGTGCTCCGGGACTAGCGGGAAAGTACCACGAGCAGTACTTC.

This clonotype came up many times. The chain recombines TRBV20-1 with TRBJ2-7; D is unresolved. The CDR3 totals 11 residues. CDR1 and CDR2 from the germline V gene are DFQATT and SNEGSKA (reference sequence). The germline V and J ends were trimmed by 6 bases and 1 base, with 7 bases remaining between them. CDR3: CSAPWSYEQYF. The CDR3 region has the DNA TGCAGTGCCCCGTGGTCCTACGAGCAGTACTTC.

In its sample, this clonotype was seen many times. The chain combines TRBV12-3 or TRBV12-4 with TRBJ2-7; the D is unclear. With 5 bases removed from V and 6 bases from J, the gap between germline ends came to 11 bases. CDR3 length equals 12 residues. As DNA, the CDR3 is TGTGCCAGCAGTGGTCTCAGGAGCGAGCAGTACTTC. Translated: CASSGLRSEQYF.

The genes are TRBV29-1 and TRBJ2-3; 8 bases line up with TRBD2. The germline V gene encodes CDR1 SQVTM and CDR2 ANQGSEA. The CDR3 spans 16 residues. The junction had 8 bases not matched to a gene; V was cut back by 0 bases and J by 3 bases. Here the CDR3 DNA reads TGCAGCGTTGAAGACCCTCCGGGACTAGGTACAGATACGCAGTATTTT. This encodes CSVEDPPGLGTDTQYF.

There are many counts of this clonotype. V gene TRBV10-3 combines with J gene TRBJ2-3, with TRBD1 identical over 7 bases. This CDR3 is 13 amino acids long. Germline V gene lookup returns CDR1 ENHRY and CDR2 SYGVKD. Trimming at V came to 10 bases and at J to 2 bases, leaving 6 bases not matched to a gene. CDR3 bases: TGTGCCACCACCGGGACAGCCACAGATACGCAGTATTTT. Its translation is CATTGTATDTQYF.

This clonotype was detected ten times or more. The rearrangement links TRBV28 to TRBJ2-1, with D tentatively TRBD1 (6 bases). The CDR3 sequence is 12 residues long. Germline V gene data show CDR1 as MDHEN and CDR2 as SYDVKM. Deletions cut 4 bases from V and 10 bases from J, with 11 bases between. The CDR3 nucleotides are TGTGCCAGCAGTTCAGGGGTACGAGAGCAGTTCTTC. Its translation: CASSSGVREQFF.

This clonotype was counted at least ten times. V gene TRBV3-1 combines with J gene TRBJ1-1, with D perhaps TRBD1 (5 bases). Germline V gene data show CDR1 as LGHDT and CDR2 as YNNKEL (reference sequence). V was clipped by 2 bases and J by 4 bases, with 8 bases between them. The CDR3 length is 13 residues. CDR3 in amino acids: CASSQRDPTEAFF. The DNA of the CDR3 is TGTGCCAGCAGCCAAAGGGACCCCACTGAAGCTTTCTTT. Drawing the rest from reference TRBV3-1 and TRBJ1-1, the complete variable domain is DTAVSQTPKYLVTQMGNDKSIKCEQNLGHDTMYWYKQDSKKFLKIMFSYNNKELIINETVPNRFSPKSPDKAHLNLHINSLELGDSAVYFCASSQRDPTEAFFGQGTRLTVV.

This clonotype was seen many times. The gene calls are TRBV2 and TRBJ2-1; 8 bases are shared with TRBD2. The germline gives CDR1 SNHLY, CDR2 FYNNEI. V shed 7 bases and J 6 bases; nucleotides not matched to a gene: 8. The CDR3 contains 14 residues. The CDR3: CASKAGRAFNEQFF. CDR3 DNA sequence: TGTGCCAGCAAGGCCGGGAGGGCCTTCAATGAGCAGTTCTTC.

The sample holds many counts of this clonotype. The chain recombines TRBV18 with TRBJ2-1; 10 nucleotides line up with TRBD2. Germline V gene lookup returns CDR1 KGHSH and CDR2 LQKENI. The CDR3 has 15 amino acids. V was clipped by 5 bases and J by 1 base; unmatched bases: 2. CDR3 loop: CASSTTSGSYNEQFF. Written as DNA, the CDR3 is TGTGCCAGCTCAACGACTAGCGGGTCCTACAATGAGCAGTTCTTC.

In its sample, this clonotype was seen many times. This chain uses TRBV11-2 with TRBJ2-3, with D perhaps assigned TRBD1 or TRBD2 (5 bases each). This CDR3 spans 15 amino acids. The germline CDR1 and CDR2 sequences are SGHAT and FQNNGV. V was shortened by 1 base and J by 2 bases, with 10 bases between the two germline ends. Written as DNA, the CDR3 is TGTGCCAGCAGCTTAGGAGGGGCTCCCACAGATACGCAGTATTTT. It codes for CASSLGGAPTDTQYF. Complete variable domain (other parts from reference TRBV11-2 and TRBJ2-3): EAGVAQSPRYKIIEKRQSVAFWCNPISGHATLYWYQQILGQGPKLLIQFQNNGVVDDSQLPKDRFSAERLKGVDSTLKIQPAKLEDSAVYLCASSLGGAPTDTQYFGPGTRLTVL.

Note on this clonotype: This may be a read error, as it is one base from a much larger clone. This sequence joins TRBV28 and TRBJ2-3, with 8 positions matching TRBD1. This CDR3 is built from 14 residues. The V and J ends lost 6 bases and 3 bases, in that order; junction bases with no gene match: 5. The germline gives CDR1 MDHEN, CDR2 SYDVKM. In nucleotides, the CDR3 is TGTGCCAGCAGCCGGGACAGGACAACAGATACGCAGTATTTT. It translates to CASSRDRTTDTQYF.

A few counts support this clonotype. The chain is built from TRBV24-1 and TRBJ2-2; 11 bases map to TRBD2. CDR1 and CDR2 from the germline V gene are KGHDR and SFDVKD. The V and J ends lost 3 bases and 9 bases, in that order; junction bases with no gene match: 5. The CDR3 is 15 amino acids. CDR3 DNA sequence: TGTGCCACCAGTGATAGTAGCGGGAGGGCCAGGGAGCTGTTTTTT. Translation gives CATSDSSGRARELFF.

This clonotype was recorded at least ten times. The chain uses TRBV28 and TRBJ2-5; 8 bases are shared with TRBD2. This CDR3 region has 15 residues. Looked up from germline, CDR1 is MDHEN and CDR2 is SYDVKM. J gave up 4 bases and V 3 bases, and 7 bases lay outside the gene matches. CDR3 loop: CASSFLVAGRETQYF. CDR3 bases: TGTGCCAGCAGTTTCTTGGTAGCGGGAAGAGAGACCCAGTACTTC.

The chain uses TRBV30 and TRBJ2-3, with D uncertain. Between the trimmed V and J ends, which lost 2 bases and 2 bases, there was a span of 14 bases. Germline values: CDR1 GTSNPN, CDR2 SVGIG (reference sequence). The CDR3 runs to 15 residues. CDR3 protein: CAWSTTVYLTDTQYF. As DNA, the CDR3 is TGTGCCTGGAGTACGACGGTCTACCTCACAGATACGCAGTATTTT.

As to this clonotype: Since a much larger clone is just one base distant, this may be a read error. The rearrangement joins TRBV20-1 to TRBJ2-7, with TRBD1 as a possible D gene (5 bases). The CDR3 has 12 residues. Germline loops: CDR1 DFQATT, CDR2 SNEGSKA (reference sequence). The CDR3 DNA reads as TGCAGTGCTTCAGACAGCGCTTACGGGCAGTACTTC. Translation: CSASDSAYGQYF.